These T cell receptor beta chains were read from a single sample in a study of blood T cell repertoires in COVID-19. Only in-frame clones appear in the TCRdb table, and some are missing; sequencing was by immunoSEQ multiplex PCR. The sample gives 50,000 to 75,000 clones, roughly 89% of which show up once; approximately 1.5% is in the top ten. The sequenced sample consisted of peripheral blood. These receptors were collected from a man between 60 and 75 years old with acute or convalescent COVID-19. Both conserved end residues are part of each CDR3. A D gene is named only where the DNA matches it firmly. Where a row states a size, it is once, few, many or the class of an expanded clone; other rows omit it.

size	D	V	J	CDR3	DNA
.	TRBD1	TRBV19	TRBJ1-5	CASSIVTGGDQPQHF	TGTGCCAGTAGTATAGTAACAGGGGGCGATCAGCCCCAGCATTTT
.	TRBD1	TRBV27	TRBJ1-1	CASRGQGATEAFF	TGTGCCAGCAGGGGACAGGGGGCCACTGAAGCTTTCTTT
.	.	TRBV29-1	TRBJ1-2	CSVSGGPSRGYTF	TGCAGCGTGTCCGGGGGACCCTCGCGAGGCTACACCTTC
.	.	TRBV13	TRBJ1-2	CASSLYRVYGYTF	TGTGCCAGCAGCTTATACCGAGTTTATGGCTACACCTTC
.	.	TRBV18	TRBJ1-1	CASSLSRGTEAFF	TGTGCCAGCTCACTATCCCGGGGCACTGAAGCTTTCTTT
.	TRBD2	TRBV6-1	TRBJ2-1	CASSEGDRLATIYNEQFF	TGTGCCAGCAGTGAAGGAGACAGACTAGCAACGATATACAATGAGCAGTTCTTC
.	.	TRBV18	TRBJ2-2	CASSLLGGTGELFF	TGTGCCAGCTCACTTTTGGGAGGCACCGGGGAGCTGTTTTTT
.	.	TRBV5-6	TRBJ1-4	CASSLGGRKEKLFF	TGTGCCAGCAGCTTGGGAGGGAGAAAAGAAAAACTGTTTTTT
.	TRBD1	TRBV4-1	TRBJ1-1	CASSQDNRGNTEAFF	TGCGCCAGCAGCCAAGATAACAGGGGTAACACTGAAGCTTTCTTT
.	.	TRBV6-2/TRBV6-3	TRBJ2-7	CASSWASEQYF	TGTGCCAGCAGTTGGGCGTCCGAGCAGTACTTC
.	TRBD2	TRBV7-9	TRBJ2-1	CASSFTLAVVSYNEQFF	TGTGCCAGCAGCTTTACACTAGCGGTGGTTTCGTACAATGAGCAGTTCTTC
once	TRBD1	TRBV7-2	TRBJ1-5	CASSRSGTGDQPQHF	TGTGCCAGCAGCCGCTCCGGGACAGGGGATCAGCCCCAGCATTTT
.	TRBD2	TRBV27	TRBJ2-3	CASRDYSDTQYF	TGTGCCAGCCGGGACTACTCAGATACGCAGTATTTT
.	TRBD1	TRBV4-2	TRBJ1-5	CASSQLWTGVSNQPQHF	TGTGCCAGCAGCCAGCTTTGGACAGGGGTTAGCAATCAGCCCCAGCATTTT
.	TRBD1	TRBV5-4	TRBJ2-1	CASSRTGDDEQFF	TGTGCCAGCAGCCGGACAGGGGACGATGAGCAGTTCTTC
.	.	TRBV18	TRBJ2-7	CASSSSEPSSYEQYF	TGTGCCAGCTCATCTAGCGAACCCAGCTCCTACGAGCAGTACTTC
.	TRBD1	TRBV14	TRBJ1-4	CASRGSVTGEGEKLFF	TGTGCCAGCAGGGGATCCGTGACAGGGGAGGGTGAAAAACTGTTTTTT
.	TRBD1	TRBV29-1	TRBJ1-6	CSVEVGTALHF	TGCAGCGTTGAAGTCGGGACAGCCCTCCACTTT
.	.	TRBV4-2	TRBJ1-3	CASSQDLQGRGGGGGNTIYF	TGTGCCAGCAGCCAAGATCTCCAGGGACGGGGAGGTGGGGGTGGAAACACCATATATTTT
.	TRBD2	TRBV6-2/TRBV6-3	TRBJ2-7	CASSRAGSSYEQYF	TGTGCCAGCAGTCGAGCGGGGAGCTCCTACGAGCAGTACTTC